Listed below are T cell receptor beta chains from one sample, sequenced in a study of blood T cells in healthy people across ages. TCRdb reanalysed the 5' RACE reads using MiXCR and keeps one entry per CDR3 protein. The sample lists 1.5 million to 2 million distinct CDR3 sequences, roughly 27% occurring once. The sequenced material came from blood. The receptors come from a woman between 25 and 40 years old in good health. Both conserved end residues are part of each CDR3. A D gene is named only where the DNA matches it firmly. Expanded clones are given a class, and other clones once, few, many or no size at all.

V	J	size	D	DNA	CDR3
TRBV18	TRBJ2-3	few	TRBD2	TGTGCCAGCTCAATCGCCGGGACTAGCGGGGGAAGCACAGATACGCAGTATTTT	CASSIAGTSGGSTDTQYF
TRBV6-6	TRBJ1-2	few	.	TGTGCCAGCAGTTACTCGATGGACACCTTAGCTAACTATGGCTGCACCTTC	CASSYSMDTLANYGCTF
TRBV2	TRBJ1-1	few	.	TGTGCCAGCAGTAGGGAACAATACACTGAAGCTTTCTTT	CASSREQYTEAFF
TRBV4-3	TRBJ1-1	.	.	TGCGCCAGCAGCCAAGAATGGGGCAACACTGAAGCTTTCTTT	CASSQEWGNTEAFF
TRBV5-1	TRBJ2-3	.	.	TGCGCCAGCAGCTGGAGACAGAGTAGCACAGATACGCAGTATTTT	CASSWRQSSTDTQYF
TRBV9	TRBJ2-7	.	.	TGTGCCAGCTCCCCTCAGACAAACTACGAGCAGTACTTC	CASSPQTNYEQYF
TRBV10-3	TRBJ2-5	.	.	TGTGCCGCTGGAGCTAAAGAGACCCAGTACTTC	CAAGAKETQYF
TRBV6-5	TRBJ2-2	.	TRBD1	TGTGCCAGCAGACTAAGACAGGGCGGCACCGGGGAGCTGTTTTTT	CASRLRQGGTGELFF
TRBV6-1	TRBJ2-5	many	.	TGTGCCAGCCGGGGCTTCGAAGAGACCCAGTACTTC	CASRGFEETQYF
TRBV7-9	TRBJ2-5	.	.	TGTGCCAGCAGCTTAACGCCGCCAGGGACGCAAGAGACCCAGTACTTC	CASSLTPPGTQETQYF
TRBV10-3	TRBJ1-2	.	.	TGTGCCATCAGTGAGGCACCACAGGGATACTATGGCTACACCTTC	CAISEAPQGYYGYTF
TRBV24-1	TRBJ2-6	few	.	TGTGCCACCAGTGATGGGGGGACTGGGGCCAACGTCCTGACTTTC	CATSDGGTGANVLTF
TRBV20-1	TRBJ2-5	.	TRBD2	TGCAGTGCTAGAGATCTACTAGCGGGAGTCGAGACCCAGTACTTC	CSARDLLAGVETQYF
TRBV7-3	TRBJ2-1	many	TRBD1	TGTGCCAGCAGGAGGACAGGGCGAGATGAGCAGTTCTTC	CASRRTGRDEQFF
TRBV24-1	TRBJ2-7	many	.	TGTGCCACCAGTGATTTGTTGAGGGACGAGCAGTACTTC	CATSDLLRDEQYF
TRBV2	TRBJ2-1	.	TRBD2	TGTGCCAGCAGGGGGACTAGAGGGAGCAATGAGCAGTTCTTC	CASRGTRGSNEQFF
TRBV10-3	TRBJ2-5	few	.	TGTGCCATCAGTGATGCGGGAAACCAAGAGACCCAGTACTTC	CAISDAGNQETQYF
TRBV7-8	TRBJ2-5	many	TRBD2	TGTGCCAGCAGCTTTGTAGCGGGAGGTGAGACCCAGTACTTC	CASSFVAGGETQYF
TRBV2	TRBJ2-1	few	.	TGTGCCAGCAGAACAAGAGGTACCAATGAGCAGTTCTTC	CASRTRGTNEQFF
TRBV7-2	TRBJ1-2	.	TRBD1	TGTGCCAGCAGCAACGGACAGGGTGACTATGGCTACACCTTC	CASSNGQGDYGYTF
TRBV7-2	TRBJ2-7	.	TRBD1	TGTGCCAGCAGCACTCCGGGACAGGGGGCGATTTCCTACGAGCAGTACTTC	CASSTPGQGAISYEQYF
TRBV7-8	TRBJ2-7	few	.	TGTGCCAGCAGTTACAGGACCGACAGGTGGGAGCAGTACTTC	CASSYRTDRWEQYF
TRBV15	TRBJ1-1	few	.	TGTGCCACCAGCTTCCGGGACATGAACACTGAAGCTTTCTTT	CATSFRDMNTEAFF
TRBV2	TRBJ2-1	once	.	TGTGCCAGCACCACTTCGAAGGGATACAATGAGCAGTTCTTC	CASTTSKGYNEQFF
TRBV29-1	TRBJ1-5	.	.	TGCGGGGGCCGGGGGCGGGCGGTACAGCCCCAGCATTTT	CGGRGRAVQPQHF
TRBV7-2	TRBJ2-5	few	.	TGTGCCAGCAGCTTAGCAGGGCCAGCTCAAGAGACCCAGTACTTC	CASSLAGPAQETQYF
TRBV12-3/TRBV12-4	TRBJ1-4	.	.	TGTGCCAGCAGGGGTACTGAAAAACTGTTTTTT	CASRGTEKLFF
TRBV4-1	TRBJ2-7	.	.	TGCGCCAGCAGCCAAGAGACACCATCCTACGAGCAGTACTTC	CASSQETPSYEQYF
TRBV5-5	TRBJ2-2	.	.	TGTGCCAGCCGGCAAGGGACCAACACCGGGGAGCTGTTTTTT	CASRQGTNTGELFF